Presented here are 8 T cell receptor beta chains from one specimen sequenced in a study of T-cell reconstitution after alpha-beta-depleted transplantation in children. Library preparation (for TCRbeta) was performed with unique molecular identifiers. TCRdb itself ran the PCR reads through MiXCR, one entry per CDR3 protein. The sample yields hundreds of thousands of distinct CDR3 sequences, over 9% seen once. The starting material was PBMCs, obtained before TCRalphabeta/CD19-depleted stem cell transplant. Receptors were obtained from a boy less than two years old with acute myeloid leukemia, due to receive a stem cell transplant.

This clonotype was detected many times. V gene TRBV25-1 combines with J gene TRBJ2-4, with no clear D. Trimming stripped 1 base from V and 0 bases from J, with 10 bases between. The germline CDR1 and CDR2 sequences are MGHDK and SYGVNS. The CDR3 totals 16 residues. In DNA, the CDR3 is TGTGCCAGCAGTGAATTCCACCGACTAGCCAAAAACATTCAGTACTTC. Amino acids: CASSEFHRLAKNIQYF.

This clonotype was picked up many times. The V gene is TRBV6-5, the J gene TRBJ1-1; D possibly corresponds to TRBD1 (5 bases). This CDR3 spans 14 amino acids. CDR1 is MNHEY, CDR2 SVGAGI, per germline. The V end was cut by 3 bases, the J end by 1 base, with 9 bases between. The CDR3 reads CASSYQGKNTEAFF. As DNA, the CDR3 is TGTGCCAGCAGTTATCAGGGAAAGAACACTGAAGCTTTCTTT.

The chain has TRBV28 and TRBJ2-7; no firm D call. The CDR3 loop spans 13 amino acids. Germline V CDR1 and CDR2: MDHEN, SYDVKM. Trimming removed 6 bases at V and 6 bases at J, with 15 bases between. CDR3 loop: CASSSGLHCEQYF. The CDR3 DNA follows: TGTGCCAGCAGCTCCGGGCTCCACTGCGAGCAGTACTTC.

Many counts were recorded for this clonotype. The gene calls are TRBV5-5 and TRBJ2-3; TRBD2 is a possible D gene (6 bases). Trimming took 4 bases from V and 0 from J, leaving 12 bases between them. This CDR3 has 15 amino acids. Germline assignment: CDR1 SGHKS and CDR2 YYEKEE (reference sequence). CDR3 DNA: TGTGCCAGCAGCCGACTAGGTTCTAGCACAGATACGCAGTATTTT. The encoded protein is CASSRLGSSTDTQYF.

The J gene is TRBJ1-5, the V gene TRBV10-1; possibly TRBD1 for D (6 bases). V was pared by 4 bases and J by 0 bases, with 13 bases between. Germline CDR1 and CDR2: WNHNN and SYGVQD (reference sequence). The CDR3 sequence is 16 residues long. CDR3 sequence: CASSGTGKNSNQPQHF. The CDR3 bases are TGCGCCAGCAGTGGCACAGGGAAAAATAGCAATCAGCCCCAGCATTTT.

Comments on this clonotype: A read error may explain this, as a much larger clone is one base away. This chain joins TRBV7-2 and TRBJ2-2; D is possibly TRBD2 (6 bases). This CDR3 region has 15 residues. Germline lookup yields CDR1 SGHTA and CDR2 FQGNSA. CDR3 sequence reads: CASSLRRGSTGEPFF. For the CDR3, the DNA is TGTGCCAGCAGCTTAAGGAGGGGTTCCACCGGGGAGCCGTTTTTT.

This clonotype was detected many times. J is TRBJ1-1 and V is TRBV28, with D perhaps matching TRBD1 (5 bases). This CDR3 comprises 13 residues. Germline-derived CDR1 and CDR2 are MDHEN and SYDVKM. V gave up 11 bases and J gave up 4 bases, with 17 bases separating them. The CDR3 nucleotides are TGTGCCGCGGAAGGGTCCAGGGTCACTGAAGCTTTCTTT. Translated: CAAEGSRVTEAFF.

Comment on this clonotype: A much larger clone is a single base away; this may be a read error. The J gene is TRBJ2-7, the V gene TRBV20-1, with 7 nucleotides matching TRBD2. The CDR3 contains 17 residues. Germline CDR1 reads DFQATT; CDR2 reads SNEGSKA (reference sequence). The J segment lost 6 bases and the V segment lost 1 base, leaving 18 bases of the junction unmatched. The CDR3 sequence: CSARGRRLAHPRGEQYF. CDR3 DNA: TGCAGTGCTAGAGGACGGCGACTAGCCCACCCTCGGGGCGAGCAGTACTTC.